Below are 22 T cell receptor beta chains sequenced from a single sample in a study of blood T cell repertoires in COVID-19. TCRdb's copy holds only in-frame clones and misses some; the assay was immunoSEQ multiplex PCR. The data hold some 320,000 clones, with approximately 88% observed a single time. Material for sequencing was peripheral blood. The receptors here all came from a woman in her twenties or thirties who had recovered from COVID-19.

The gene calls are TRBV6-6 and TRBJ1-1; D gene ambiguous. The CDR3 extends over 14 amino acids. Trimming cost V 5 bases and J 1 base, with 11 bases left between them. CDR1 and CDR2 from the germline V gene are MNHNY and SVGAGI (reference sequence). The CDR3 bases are TGTGCCAGCAGTCCTGAGTCCGGGAACACTGAAGCTTTCTTT. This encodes CASSPESGNTEAFF.

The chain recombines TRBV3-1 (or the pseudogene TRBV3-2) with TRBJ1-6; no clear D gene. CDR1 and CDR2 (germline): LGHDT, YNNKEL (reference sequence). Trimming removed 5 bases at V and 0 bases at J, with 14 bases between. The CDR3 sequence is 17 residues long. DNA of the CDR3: TGTGCCAGCAGCACTTATCCGGGGAGCTCCTATAATTCACCCCTCCACTTT. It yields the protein CASSTYPGSSYNSPLHF.

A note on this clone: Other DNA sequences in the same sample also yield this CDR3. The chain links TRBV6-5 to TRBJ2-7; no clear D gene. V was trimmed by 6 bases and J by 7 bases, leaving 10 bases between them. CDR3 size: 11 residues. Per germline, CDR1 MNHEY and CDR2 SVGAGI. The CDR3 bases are TGTGCCAGCAGCCGTACCGGGGAGCAGTACTTC. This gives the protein CASSRTGEQYF.

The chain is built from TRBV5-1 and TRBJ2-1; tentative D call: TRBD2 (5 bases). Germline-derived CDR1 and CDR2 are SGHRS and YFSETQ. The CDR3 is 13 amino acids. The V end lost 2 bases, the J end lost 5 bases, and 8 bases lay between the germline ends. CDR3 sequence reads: CASSFAGHNEQFF. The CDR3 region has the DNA TGCGCCAGCAGCTTTGCGGGTCACAATGAGCAGTTCTTC.

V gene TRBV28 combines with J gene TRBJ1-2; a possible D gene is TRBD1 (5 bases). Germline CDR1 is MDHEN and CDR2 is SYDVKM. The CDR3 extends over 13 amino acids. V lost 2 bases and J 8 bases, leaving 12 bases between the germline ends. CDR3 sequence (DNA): TGTGCCAGCAGTTTAATCGGGGGAGGCGGCTACACCTTC. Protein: CASSLIGGGGYTF.

In DNA, the CDR3 is TGTGCCAGCAGCCCTAGCGGGGGGGCCAGGGAGACCCAGTACTTC. This gives the protein CASSPSGGARETQYF. The chain recombines TRBV11-2 with TRBJ2-5; 12 bases are shared with TRBD2. With V trimmed by 5 bases and J by 5 bases, 6 bases remained unmatched. Germline CDR1 SGHAT, CDR2 FQNNGV. The CDR3 spans 15 residues.

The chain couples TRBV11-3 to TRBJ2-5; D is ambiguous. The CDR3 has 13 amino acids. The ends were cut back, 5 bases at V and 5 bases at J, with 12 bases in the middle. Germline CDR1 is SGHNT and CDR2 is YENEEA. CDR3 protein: CASSEGIGETQYF. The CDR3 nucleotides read TGTGCCAGCAGCGAAGGTATCGGGGAGACCCAGTACTTC.

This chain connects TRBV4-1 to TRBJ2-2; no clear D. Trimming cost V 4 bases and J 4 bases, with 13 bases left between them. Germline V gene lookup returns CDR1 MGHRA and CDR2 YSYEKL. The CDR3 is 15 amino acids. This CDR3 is CASSRPRGGTGELFF. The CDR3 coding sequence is TGCGCCAGCAGCCGCCCACGAGGCGGCACCGGGGAGCTGTTTTTT.

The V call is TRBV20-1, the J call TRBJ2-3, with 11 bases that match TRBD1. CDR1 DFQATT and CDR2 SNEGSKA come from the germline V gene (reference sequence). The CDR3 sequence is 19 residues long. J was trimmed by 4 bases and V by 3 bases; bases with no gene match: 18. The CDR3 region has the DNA TGCAGTGCTAGTTCCCCCGCCGGGACAGGGGGATTTTTTCCAGATACGCAGTATTTT. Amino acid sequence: CSASSPAGTGGFFPDTQYF.

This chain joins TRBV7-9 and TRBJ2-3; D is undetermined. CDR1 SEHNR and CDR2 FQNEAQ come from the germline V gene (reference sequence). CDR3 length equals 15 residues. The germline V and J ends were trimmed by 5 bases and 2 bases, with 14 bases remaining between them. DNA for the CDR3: TGTGCCAGCAGCACCGACACCTATAACACAGATACGCAGTATTTT. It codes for CASSTDTYNTDTQYF.

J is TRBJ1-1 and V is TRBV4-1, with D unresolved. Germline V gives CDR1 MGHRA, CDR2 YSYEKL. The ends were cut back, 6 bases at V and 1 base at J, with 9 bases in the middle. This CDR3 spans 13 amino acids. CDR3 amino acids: CASSHTPNTEAFF. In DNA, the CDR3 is TGCGCCAGCAGTCATACACCGAACACTGAAGCTTTCTTT.

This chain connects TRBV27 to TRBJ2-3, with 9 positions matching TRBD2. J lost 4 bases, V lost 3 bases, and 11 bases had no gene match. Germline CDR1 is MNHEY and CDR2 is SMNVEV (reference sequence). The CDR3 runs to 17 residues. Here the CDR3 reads CASSLVPLAGSSDTQYF. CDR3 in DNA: TGTGCCAGCAGTTTGGTTCCCCTAGCGGGGAGTTCAGATACGCAGTATTTT.

The CDR3 region is CASSSDRYSNQPQHF. The CDR3 nucleotides read TGTGCCAGCAGCTCCGACAGGTATAGCAATCAGCCCCAGCATTTT. The chain couples TRBV5-6 to TRBJ1-5; maybe TRBD1 (6 bases). Trimming took off 3 bases at V and 0 bases at J, with 10 bases between the two ends. The CDR3 runs 15 residues. CDR1 and CDR2 (germline): SGHDT, YYEEEE.

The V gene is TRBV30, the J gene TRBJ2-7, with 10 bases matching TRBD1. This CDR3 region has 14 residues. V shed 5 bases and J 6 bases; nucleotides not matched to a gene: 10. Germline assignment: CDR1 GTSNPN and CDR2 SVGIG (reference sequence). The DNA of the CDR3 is TGTGCCTGGGAGAGGGGGACAGGGGTAAGCGAGCAGTACTTC. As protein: CAWERGTGVSEQYF.

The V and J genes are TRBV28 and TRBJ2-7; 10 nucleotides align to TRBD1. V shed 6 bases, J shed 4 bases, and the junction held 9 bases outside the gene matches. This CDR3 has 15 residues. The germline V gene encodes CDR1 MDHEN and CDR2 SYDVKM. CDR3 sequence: CASSPVTGGLYEQYF. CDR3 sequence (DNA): TGTGCCAGCAGCCCCGTGACAGGGGGCTTATACGAGCAGTACTTC.

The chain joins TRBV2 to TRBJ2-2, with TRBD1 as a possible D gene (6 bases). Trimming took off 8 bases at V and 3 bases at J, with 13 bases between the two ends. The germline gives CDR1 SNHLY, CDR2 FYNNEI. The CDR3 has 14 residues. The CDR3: CASSRTAYTGELFF. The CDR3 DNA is TGTGCCAGCTCAAGGACAGCCTACACCGGGGAGCTGTTTTTT.

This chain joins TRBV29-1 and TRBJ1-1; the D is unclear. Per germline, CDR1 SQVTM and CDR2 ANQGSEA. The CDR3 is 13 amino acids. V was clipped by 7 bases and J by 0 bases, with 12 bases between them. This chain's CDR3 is CSGRESLNTEAFF. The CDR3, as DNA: TGCAGCGGTAGGGAGTCCTTGAACACTGAAGCTTTCTTT.

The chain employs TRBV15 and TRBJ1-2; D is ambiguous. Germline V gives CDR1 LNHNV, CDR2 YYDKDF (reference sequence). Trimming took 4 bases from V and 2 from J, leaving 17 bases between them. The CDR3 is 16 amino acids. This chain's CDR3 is CATSMGGNRFNYGYTF. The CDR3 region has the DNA TGTGCCACCAGCATGGGAGGAAACCGGTTCAACTATGGCTACACCTTC.

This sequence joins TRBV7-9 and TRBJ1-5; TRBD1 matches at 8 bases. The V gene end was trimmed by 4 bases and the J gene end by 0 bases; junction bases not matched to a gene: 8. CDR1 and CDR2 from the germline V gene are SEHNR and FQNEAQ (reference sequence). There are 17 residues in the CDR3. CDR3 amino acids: CASSSGTGLYSNQPQHF. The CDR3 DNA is TGTGCCAGCAGCTCCGGGACAGGCCTTTATAGCAATCAGCCCCAGCATTTT.

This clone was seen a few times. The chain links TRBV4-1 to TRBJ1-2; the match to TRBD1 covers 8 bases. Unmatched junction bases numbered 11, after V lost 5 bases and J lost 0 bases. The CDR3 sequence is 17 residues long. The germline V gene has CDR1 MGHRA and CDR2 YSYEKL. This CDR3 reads CASSGTGEFRANYGYTF. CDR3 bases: TGCGCCAGCAGCGGGACAGGAGAATTTCGAGCTAACTATGGCTACACCTTC.

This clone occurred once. This chain's CDR3 is CAIRTGAPGNTIYF. CDR3 in DNA: TGTGCCATCAGGACAGGGGCTCCCGGAAACACCATATATTTT. The chain carries TRBV10-3 and TRBJ1-3; 8 bases are a match to TRBD1. The junction had 5 bases not matched to a gene; V was cut back by 6 bases and J by 4 bases. The CDR3 runs 14 residues. CDR1 and CDR2 from the germline V gene are ENHRY and SYGVKD.

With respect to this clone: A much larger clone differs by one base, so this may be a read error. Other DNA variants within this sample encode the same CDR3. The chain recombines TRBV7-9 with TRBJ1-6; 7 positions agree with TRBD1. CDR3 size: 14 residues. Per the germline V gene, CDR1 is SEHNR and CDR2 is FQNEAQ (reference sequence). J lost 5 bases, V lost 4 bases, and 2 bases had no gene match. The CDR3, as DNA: TGTGCCAGCAGCTCCGGGACAGATAATTCACCCCTCCACTTT. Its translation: CASSSGTDNSPLHF.